The T cell receptor (beta chain) described here comes from a study of blood T cell repertoires in COVID-19. TCRdb's copy holds only in-frame clones and misses some; the assay was immunoSEQ multiplex PCR. Of around 300,000 clones listed, around 89% were seen once; the top ten hold under 3.5%. This receptor was taken from a woman between 50 and 59 years old who had recovered from COVID-19. Sequenced: PBMCs or T cells enriched from blood (not recorded which).

The CDR3 spells CASSIRGADTQYF. The CDR3 DNA follows: TGTGCCAGTAGTATTCGTGGAGCAGATACGCAGTATTTT. The genes are TRBV19 and TRBJ2-3; D gene uncertain. The CDR3 extends over 13 amino acids. Germline loops: CDR1 LNHDA, CDR2 SQIVND (reference sequence). With 3 bases removed from V and 4 bases from J, the gap between germline ends came to 8 bases.